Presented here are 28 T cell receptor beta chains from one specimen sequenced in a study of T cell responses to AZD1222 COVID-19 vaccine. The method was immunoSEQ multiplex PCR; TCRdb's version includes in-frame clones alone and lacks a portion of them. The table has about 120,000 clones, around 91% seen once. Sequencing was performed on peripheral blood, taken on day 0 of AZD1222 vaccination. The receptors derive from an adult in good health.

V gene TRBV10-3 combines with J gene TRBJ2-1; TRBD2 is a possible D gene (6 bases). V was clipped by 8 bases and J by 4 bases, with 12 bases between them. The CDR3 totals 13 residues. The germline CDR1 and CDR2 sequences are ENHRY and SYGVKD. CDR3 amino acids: CAIRRLEYNEQFF. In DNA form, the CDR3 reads TGTGCCATCCGAAGACTAGAATACAATGAGCAGTTCTTC.

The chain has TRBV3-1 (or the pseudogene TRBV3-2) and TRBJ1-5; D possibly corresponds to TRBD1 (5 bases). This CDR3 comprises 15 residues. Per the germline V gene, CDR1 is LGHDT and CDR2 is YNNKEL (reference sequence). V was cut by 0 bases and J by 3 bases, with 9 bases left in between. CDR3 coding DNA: TGTGCCAGCAGCCAAGATGGGGCGGCCAATCAGCCCCAGCATTTT. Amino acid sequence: CASSQDGAANQPQHF.

The CDR3: CASSLGRQNTEAFF. CDR3 nucleotides: TGTGCCAGCAGCTTGGGCAGACAGAACACTGAAGCTTTCTTT. V and J are TRBV5-6 and TRBJ1-1, with no clear D. The CDR3 covers 14 residues. Looked up from germline, CDR1 is SGHDT and CDR2 is YYEEEE. V gave up 0 bases and J gave up 1 base, with 7 bases separating them.

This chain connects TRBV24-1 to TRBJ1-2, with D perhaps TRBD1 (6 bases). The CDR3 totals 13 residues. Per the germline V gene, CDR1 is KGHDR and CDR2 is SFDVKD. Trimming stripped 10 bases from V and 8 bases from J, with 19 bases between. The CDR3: CATGGAQGKGYTF. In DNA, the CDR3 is TGTGCCACTGGAGGGGCCCAGGGGAAGGGCTACACCTTC.

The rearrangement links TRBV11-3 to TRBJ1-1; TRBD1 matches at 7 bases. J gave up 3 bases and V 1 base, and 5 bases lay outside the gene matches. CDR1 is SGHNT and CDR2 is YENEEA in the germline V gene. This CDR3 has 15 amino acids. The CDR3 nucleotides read TGTGCCAGCAGCTTAGTTGCAGGGGGTGACACTGAAGCTTTCTTT. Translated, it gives CASSLVAGGDTEAFF. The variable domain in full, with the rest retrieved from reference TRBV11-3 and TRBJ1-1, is EAGVVQSPRYKIIEKKQPVAFWCNPISGHNTLYWYLQNLGQGPELLIRYENEEAVDDSQLPKDRFSAERLKGVDSTLKIQPAELGDSAVYLCASSLVAGGDTEAFFGQGTRLTVV.

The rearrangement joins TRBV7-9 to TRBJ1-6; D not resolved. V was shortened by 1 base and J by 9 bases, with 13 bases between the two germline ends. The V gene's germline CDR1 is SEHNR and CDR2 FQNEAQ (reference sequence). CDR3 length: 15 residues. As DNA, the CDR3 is TGTGCCAGCAGCTTAGGGGAATGGGGTCTTTCACCCCTCCACTTT. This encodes CASSLGEWGLSPLHF.

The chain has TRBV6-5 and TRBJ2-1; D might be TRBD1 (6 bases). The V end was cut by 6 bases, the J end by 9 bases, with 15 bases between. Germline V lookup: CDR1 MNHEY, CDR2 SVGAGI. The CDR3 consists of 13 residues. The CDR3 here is CASSRTAILEQFF. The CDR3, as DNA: TGTGCCAGCAGCCGGACAGCGATCCTTGAGCAGTTCTTC.

The CDR3, as DNA: TGCGCCAGCAGCGGGGTAGAAGAGACCCAGTACTTC. This sequence encodes CASSGVEETQYF. This chain uses TRBV5-1 with TRBJ2-5, with unresolved D. V was pared by 4 bases and J by 3 bases, with 7 bases between. Germline-derived CDR1 and CDR2 are SGHRS and YFSETQ. The CDR3 is 12 amino acids.

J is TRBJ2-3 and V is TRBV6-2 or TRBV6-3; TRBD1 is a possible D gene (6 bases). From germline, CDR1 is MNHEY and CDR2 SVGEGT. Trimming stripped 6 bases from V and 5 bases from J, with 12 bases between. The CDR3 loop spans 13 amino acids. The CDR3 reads CASSLGAVDTQYF. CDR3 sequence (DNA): TGTGCCAGCAGCTTGGGGGCGGTAGATACGCAGTATTTT.

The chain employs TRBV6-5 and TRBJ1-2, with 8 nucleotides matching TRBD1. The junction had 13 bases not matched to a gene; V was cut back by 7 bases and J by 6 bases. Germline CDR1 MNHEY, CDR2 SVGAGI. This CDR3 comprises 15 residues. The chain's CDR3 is CASIPAGRQGHGYTF. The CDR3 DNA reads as TGTGCCAGCATCCCCGCTGGTAGACAGGGGCATGGCTACACCTTC.

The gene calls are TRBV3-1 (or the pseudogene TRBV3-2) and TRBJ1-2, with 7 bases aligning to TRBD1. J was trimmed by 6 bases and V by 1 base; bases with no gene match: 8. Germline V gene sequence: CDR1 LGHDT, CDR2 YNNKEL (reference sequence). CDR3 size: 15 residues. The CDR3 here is CASSQGYRGSDGYTF. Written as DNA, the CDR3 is TGTGCCAGCAGCCAAGGTTACAGGGGAAGCGATGGCTACACCTTC.

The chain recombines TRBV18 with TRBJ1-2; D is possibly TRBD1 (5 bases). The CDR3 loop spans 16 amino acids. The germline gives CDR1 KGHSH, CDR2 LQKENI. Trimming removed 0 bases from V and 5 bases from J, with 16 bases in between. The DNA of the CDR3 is TGTGCCAGCTCACCACCTACCCCCACAGGATCTTATGGCTACACCTTC. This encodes CASSPPTPTGSYGYTF.

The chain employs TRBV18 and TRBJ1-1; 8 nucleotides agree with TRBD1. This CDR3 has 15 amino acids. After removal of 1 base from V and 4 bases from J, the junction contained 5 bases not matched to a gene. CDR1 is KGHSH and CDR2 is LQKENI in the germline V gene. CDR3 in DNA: TGTGCCAGCTCACCACGGCAGGGGGCCGGCACTGAAGCTTTCTTT. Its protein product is CASSPRQGAGTEAFF. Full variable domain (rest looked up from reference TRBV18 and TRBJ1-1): NAGVMQNPRHLVRRRGQEARLRCSPMKGHSHVYWYRQLPEEGLKFMVYLQKENIIDESGMPKERFSAEFPKEGPSILRIQQVVRGDSAAYFCASSPRQGAGTEAFFGQGTRLTVV.

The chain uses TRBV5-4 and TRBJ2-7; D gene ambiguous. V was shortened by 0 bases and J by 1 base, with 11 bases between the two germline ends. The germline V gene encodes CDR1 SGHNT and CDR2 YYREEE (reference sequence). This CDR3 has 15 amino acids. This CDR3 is CASSLVGGYSYEQYF. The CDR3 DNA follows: TGTGCCAGCAGCTTGGTGGGCGGTTATTCCTACGAGCAGTACTTC.

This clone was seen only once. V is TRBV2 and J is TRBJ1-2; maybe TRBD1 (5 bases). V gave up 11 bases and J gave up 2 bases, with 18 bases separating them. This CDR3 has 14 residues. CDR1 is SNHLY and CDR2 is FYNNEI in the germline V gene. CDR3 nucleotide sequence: TGTGCCTGCGGATCGGGGGGGAGAAACTATGGCTACACCTTC. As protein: CACGSGGRNYGYTF.

The CDR3 DNA follows: TGTGCCAGCAGCGTACGGCTAGCGGGAACAGATACGCAGTATTTT. Translating it yields CASSVRLAGTDTQYF. V is TRBV9 and J is TRBJ2-3, with 9 positions matching TRBD2. CDR1 is SGDLS and CDR2 is YYNGEE in the germline V gene. J was trimmed by 3 bases and V by 1 base; bases with no gene match: 3. The CDR3 spans 15 residues.

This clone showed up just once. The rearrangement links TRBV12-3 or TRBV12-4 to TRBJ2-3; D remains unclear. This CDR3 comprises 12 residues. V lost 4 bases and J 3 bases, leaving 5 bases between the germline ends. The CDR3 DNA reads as TGTGCCAGCAGTTGGCAGACAGATACGCAGTATTTT. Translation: CASSWQTDTQYF.

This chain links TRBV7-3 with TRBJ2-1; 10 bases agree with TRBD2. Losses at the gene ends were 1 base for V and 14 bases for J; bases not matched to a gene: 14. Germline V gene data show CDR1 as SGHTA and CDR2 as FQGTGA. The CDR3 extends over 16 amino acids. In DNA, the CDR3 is TGTGCCAGCAGCTTAAGCGCCCCGATAGCGGGAGGTCGTAAGTTCTTC. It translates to CASSLSAPIAGGRKFF.

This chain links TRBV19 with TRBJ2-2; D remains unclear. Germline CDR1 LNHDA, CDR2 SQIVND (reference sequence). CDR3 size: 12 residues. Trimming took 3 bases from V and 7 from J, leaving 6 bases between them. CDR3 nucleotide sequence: TGTGCCAGTAGTATTCGTCTCGGGGAGCTGTTTTTT. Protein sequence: CASSIRLGELFF. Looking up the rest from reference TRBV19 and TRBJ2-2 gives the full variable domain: DGGITQSPKYLFRKEGQNVTLSCEQNLNHDAMYWYRQDPGQGLRLIYYSQIVNDFQKGDIAEGYSVSREKKESFPLTVTSAQKNPTAFYLCASSIRLGELFFGEGSRLTVL.

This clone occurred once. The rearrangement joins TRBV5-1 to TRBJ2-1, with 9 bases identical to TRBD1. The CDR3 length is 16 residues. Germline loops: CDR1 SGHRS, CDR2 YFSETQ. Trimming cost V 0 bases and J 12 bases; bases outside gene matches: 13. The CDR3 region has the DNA TGCGCCAGCAGCTTGGGTGACAGGGGGTTTTCCTTGGGGCAGTTCTTC. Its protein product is CASSLGDRGFSLGQFF. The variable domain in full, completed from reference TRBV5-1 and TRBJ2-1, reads KAGVTQTPRYLIKTRGQQVTLSCSPISGHRSVSWYQQTPGQGLQFLFEYFSETQRNKGNFPGRFSGRQFSNSRSEMNVSTLELGDSALYLCASSLGDRGFSLGQFFGPGTRLTVL.

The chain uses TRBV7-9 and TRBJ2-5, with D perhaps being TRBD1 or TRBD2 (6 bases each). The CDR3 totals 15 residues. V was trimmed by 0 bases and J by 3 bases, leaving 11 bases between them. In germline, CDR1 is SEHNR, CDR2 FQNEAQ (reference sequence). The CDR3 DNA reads TGTGCCAGCAGCTTAGCCGGGGGCGGGGAAGAGACCCAGTACTTC. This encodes CASSLAGGGEETQYF.

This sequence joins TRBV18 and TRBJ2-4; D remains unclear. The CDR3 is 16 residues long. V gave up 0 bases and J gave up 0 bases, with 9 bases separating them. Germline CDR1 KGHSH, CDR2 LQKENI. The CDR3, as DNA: TGTGCCAGCTCACCACCGCAGAGACTAGCCAAAAACATTCAGTACTTC. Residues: CASSPPQRLAKNIQYF.

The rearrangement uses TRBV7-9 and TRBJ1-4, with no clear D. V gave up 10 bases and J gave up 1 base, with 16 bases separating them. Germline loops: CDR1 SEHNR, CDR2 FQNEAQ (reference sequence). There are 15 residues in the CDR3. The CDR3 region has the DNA TGTGCCATCGCCCCCGGAGGACGAACTAATGAAAAACTGTTTTTT. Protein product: CAIAPGGRTNEKLFF.

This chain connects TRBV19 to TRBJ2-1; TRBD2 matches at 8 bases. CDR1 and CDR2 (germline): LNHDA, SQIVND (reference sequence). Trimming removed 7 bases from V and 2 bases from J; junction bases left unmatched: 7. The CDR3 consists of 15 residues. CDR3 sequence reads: CASNLAGFTYNEQFF. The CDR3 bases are TGTGCCAGTAACTTAGCGGGATTTACCTACAATGAGCAGTTCTTC.

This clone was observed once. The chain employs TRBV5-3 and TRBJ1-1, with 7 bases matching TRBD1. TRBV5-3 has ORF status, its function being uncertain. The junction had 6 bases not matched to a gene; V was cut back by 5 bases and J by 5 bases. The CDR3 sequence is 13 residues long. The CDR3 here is CARRRDRETEAFF. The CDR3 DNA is TGTGCCAGAAGGCGAGACAGGGAAACTGAAGCTTTCTTT.

The DNA of the CDR3 is TGCGCCAGCAGCTTCCAAGGGGGGACCTACGAGCAGTACGTC. It translates to CASSFQGGTYEQYV. This sequence joins TRBV5-1 and TRBJ2-7; D may be TRBD1 or TRBD2 (6 bases each). CDR3 length: 14 residues. The germline gives CDR1 SGHRS, CDR2 YFSETQ. The V end was cut by 2 bases, the J end by 2 bases, with 11 bases between.

This CDR3 reads CASSRQGSNEKLFF. The CDR3 DNA reads as TGTGCCAGCAGCCGACAGGGATCTAATGAAAAACTGTTTTTT. The chain uses TRBV3-1 (or the pseudogene TRBV3-2) and TRBJ1-4, with 7 bases identical to TRBD1. CDR3 length: 14 residues. Per the germline V gene, CDR1 is LGHDT and CDR2 is YNNKEL (reference sequence). J was trimmed by 3 bases and V by 4 bases; bases with no gene match: 2.

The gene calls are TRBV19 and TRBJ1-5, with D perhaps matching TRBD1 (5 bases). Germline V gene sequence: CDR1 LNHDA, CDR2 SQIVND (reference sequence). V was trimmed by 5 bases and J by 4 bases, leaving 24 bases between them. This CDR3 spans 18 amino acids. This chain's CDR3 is CASSPPWRQRGLNQPQHF. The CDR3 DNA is TGTGCCAGTAGTCCTCCCTGGCGACAGCGCGGTCTAAATCAGCCCCAGCATTTT.